This T cell receptor (beta chain) was captured by sequencing in a study of cytomegalovirus exposure and HLA in healthy donors (dated by TCRdb to about 2017). In the study overall: According to an earlier analysis of several hundred of the donors, some 170 million T cells yielded 120 million or so unique TCR beta sequences and roughly 280 Gb of sequence data. Approximately 300 gigabases of sequencing data and roughly 81 million unique TCR sequences made up an early release that covered fewer than 650 HLA-typed donors. Of the 350 to 450 genotyped donors, about 80% fell in the genetic ancestry cluster associated with self-reported Caucasian donors. The study was designed to test whether signatures of past pathogen exposure could be identified by cataloging public T cell receptors. Using immunosequencing, the study profiled T cell repertoires from around 670 subjects and related those repertoires to cytomegalovirus serostatus. Besides the first cohort of about 730 subjects, a separate validation cohort made up of roughly 120 different subjects was used. The study combined high-throughput TCR immunosequencing, statistical association of individual TCRs with disease status, and machine learning to predict cytomegalovirus infection status. To study patterns of TCR occurrence, a later analysis re-analyzed previously published TCR beta repertoires from several hundred donors and added high-resolution HLA genotyping. In the later analysis, no new phenotypic data were used to find candidate immune exposures; instead, reliance was placed on TCR beta sequences and their occurrence across donors. In an earlier analysis of 587 of the donors, high-throughput TCR beta sequencing was used to judge whether each TCR beta V gene segment behaved as functional or pseudogenic. Donor age, sex, ethnicity and CMV serostatus were compiled alongside the repertoire data. A later genetic analysis took genome-wide SNP genotypes for about three fifths of the 666 donors and used that subset as a discovery cohort. All discovery cohort repertoires had been generated on a single sequencing platform. Class I and class II HLA loci were covered by the typing at four-digit resolution. Typing coverage differed by locus: A, B, C, DRB1 and DQB1 were typed in about 620-630 donors, DQA1 in about 500, DPA1 in nearly 610, and DPB1 in 400 to 490. Because of strong linkage in the cohort, five DR-DQ haplotypes were treated as single units for association and clustering. Across some 400 genotyped donors of the cohort, an average of approximately 220,000 unique TCR beta nucleotide sequences per donor were sequenced, and around 19% of those sequences were non-productive.

There are 15 amino acids in the CDR3, from cysteine to phenylalanine inclusive. Only CDR3 DNA remains: 45 bases, in frame from the first base. Based on the germline V gene, the CDR1 and CDR2 sequences are ENHRY and SYGVKD. The trim is 11 bases for V and 2 bases for J, with a gap of 16 bases between the germline ends. The cohort comprised hundreds of healthy bone marrow donors. All cohort members were sampled while nominally healthy, although unrecorded immune exposures were likely present. The donor was CMV seropositive and was included in the group of 270 or so seropositive cohort members. A peripheral blood sample was provided by each donor, and peripheral blood mononuclear cells were used for TCR beta sequencing. Genomic DNA extraction from the blood cell samples was performed with the Qiagen DNeasy Blood Extraction Kit. The investigation overall reported the following: A total of fewer than 200 TCR beta chains were listed by the study as associated with cytomegalovirus. An association between a missense DCLRE1C variant and V-gene and J-gene trimming of TCR beta chains was found in a later genetic analysis and replicated in an independent cohort. Because HLA typing was missing for some donors at each locus, association tests included only the typed subset. Presence/absence analyses assumed roughly uniform sequencing depth across donors, an assumption that may not hold. According to a later analysis, TCR association rates differed among HLA loci, with DRB1 alleles showing the most associated TCRs and HLA-C alleles showing the fewest. According to a later analysis, parvovirus B19, influenza, CMV and Epstein-Barr virus appeared linked to several top co-occurrence clusters. Assigning TCR associations to individual alleles was difficult when HLA alleles, especially DR and DQ, strongly co-occurred. The authors suggested that the approach could potentially be generalized to other disease states and immunological phenotypes. The classifier was reported to diagnose cytomegalovirus status with high specificity and sensitivity in both the original and validation cohorts. While some public TCRs were present in many individuals, most TCR sequences turned up only very rarely across donors. Linkage disequilibrium might explain the correlated functional status among segregating V segments, but an unknown experimental factor could not be ruled out. According to a later analysis, most CMV-associated TCR beta chains appeared to be HLA-restricted, and the HLA associations seemed to be driven largely by CMV exposure. An earlier analysis of 450 to 750 of the donors showed that most TCR beta V segments appeared in productive rearrangements either about 90% or about 30% of the time, which broadly matched IMGT annotations. Some IMGT-functional V segments, including TRBV6-2 and TRBV6-3, could not be told apart with the 87-base-pair reads, so those segments were excluded. Because counts were too low, 15 to 20 rarely observed V segments, including chromosome 9 orphons, were excluded from the earlier analysis of around 640 of the donors. For the cohort, immune exposure information was limited to CMV serostatus. In this cohort, only TCR beta chains were sequenced, and detectable features were limited by the absence of alpha or paired-chain data. A later analysis associated about 17,000 TCR beta sequences with specific HLA alleles at a false discovery rate of 0.05. Compared with the roughly 670-donor mean, donors in an Asian-associated ancestry cluster had fewer N-insertions in productive TCRs, according to a later genetic analysis. A group of highly shared sequence variants was considered likely to be a technical artifact of the sequencing pipeline. A further reported finding was that TCR beta sequences accurately predicted the HLA-A and HLA-B alleles for most subjects in the first cohort. In vitro tests confirmed that a few of the cytomegalovirus-associated TCR beta chains recognize cytomegalovirus antigens. In a later analysis, HLA-associated TCR beta chains showed more clonal expansion and lower generation probabilities than non-associated chains that were equally common.

This clone was counted only a few times. It lacks a known antigen. No much larger clonotype is one base removed from it; base qualities were not supplied. The library was obtained by the immunoSEQ multiplex PCR assay. For the multiplex PCR, a mixture combining 60 forward primers for TCR Vbeta segments and 13 reverse primers for TCR Jbeta segments was used. The CDR3 region of rearranged TCR beta genes was amplified from genomic DNA by a multiplex PCR assay. On the Illumina HiSeq System, the amplified TCR beta libraries were sequenced as 87-base-pair reads. Processing in the source paper ran as follows. A later analysis counted approximately 84 million unique TCR beta chains across the approximately 700 repertoires, and around 9.9 million of these chains were shared by at least two donors. To remove PCR and sequencing errors, raw reads were error-corrected and collapsed into unique sequences using a nearest-neighbor algorithm that merged closely related sequences. CDR3 sequences were aligned to IMGT reference sequences to assign V, D and J gene segments. For a sequence to be retained, at least a six-nucleotide match to both a V gene segment and a J gene segment was required. Rearrangements were classified as productive when the CDR3 lacked stop codons and remained in frame with V and J, and all other rearrangements were classified as non-productive. CDR3 was defined by IMGT convention, running from the second conserved V-encoded cysteine to the conserved J-encoded phenylalanine. The earlier analysis of a few hundred of the donors excluded sequences that lacked an unambiguous match to a single V gene segment. In an earlier analysis of approximately 610 of the donors, V segments were called functional above 56.7% productive rearrangements and were called segregating when the between-donor standard deviation exceeded 5%. A statistical classification framework was built to diagnose cytomegalovirus status from the catalog of TCR beta chain sequences. In a later analysis, V and J genes were assigned by comparing TCR nucleotide sequences against IMGT/GENE-DB human TR gene sequences. A later analysis assigned CDR3 sequences and most-parsimonious VDJ recombination scenarios with the TCRdist pipeline. A later analysis defined each TCR beta chain by its CDR3 amino acid sequence plus V-gene family, and excluded reads lacking a unique V-gene family. A later analysis removed 500 to 600 highly shared, low-generation-probability nucleotide sequences to deal with suspected cross-contamination and a sequencing artifact. A later analysis calculated a clonal expansion index for each public chain from normalized within-repertoire ranks of inferred template counts. In a later analysis, generation probabilities were computed with a VDJ recombination model fitted to out-of-frame rearrangements, and the resulting probabilities were checked against IGoR. Hypergeometric tests were used in a later analysis to score TCR-TCR, TCR-HLA and TCR-CMV co-occurrence, with a repertoire-size bias correction applied to the TCR pairs. To estimate false discovery rates, a later analysis permuted the HLA or CMV assignments 20 times. In a later analysis, co-occurring TCRs were grouped with DBSCAN, and TCRdist sequence similarity was added when clustering was performed within HLA-allele-positive subsets. Co-occurrence clustering excluded repertoires with fewer than 30,000 or more than 120,000 public chains, plus five with anomalous nucleotide sharing. This immuneACCESS table, as held by TCRdb, lists in-frame sequences with V and J called but not all clones. Of the missing ones, under half trace to an unresolved V gene in checked studies; the others have no known cause. The D gene and trimming were derived from the DNA, and the V and J assignments and clone size from that table. The sample table shows approximately 200,000 clones, and around 67% are seen once. Approximately 3% of the sample belongs to the ten largest clones.

The rearrangement joined TRBV10-3 to TRBJ2-6; 7 matching bases give a weak D call of TRBD2. Specimen: PBMCs. The TCR sequence derives from a woman in her twenties or thirties in good health and CMV-seropositive. CDR3 reads: CASLGGGAGANVLTF. Read as DNA, the sequence is TGTGCCTCGCTGGGAGGGGGTGCTGGGGCCAACGTCCTGACTTTC.